What follows describes a single T cell receptor beta chain. Source study methods: Amplified reference gene primers provided the basis for estimating nucleated cell counts. Assay used: immunoSEQ multiplex PCR; TCRdb lists only in-frame clones, some missing. The DNA gave D and trimming, while V, J and clone size come from that table. The profile shows about 380,000 clones, more than 70% of them singletons. Germline loops: CDR1 SGHTA, CDR2 FQGTGA. The CDR3 spans 17 residues. Trimming at V came to 5 bases and at J to 6 bases, leaving 8 bases not matched to a gene. The data derive from a study of blood T cell repertoires in COVID-19. The overall study: Acute and convalescent COVID-19 samples came from the United States, Italy and Spain. T cells, B-cell-depleted T cells, or PBMCs provided the cDNA or gDNA that served as material.

V usage is TRBV7-3 and J usage is TRBJ2-3, with 16 bases matching TRBD2. The TCR originated in a woman aged 18-29 years who had recovered from COVID-19. The sample consisted of PBMCs or T cells enriched from blood (not recorded which). CDR3 sequence reads: CASSPPGLAGGRDTQYF. CDR3 DNA sequence: TGTGCCAGCAGCCCTCCGGGACTAGCGGGGGGGCGTGATACGCAGTATTTT.